A single sample gave rise to the 20 T cell receptor beta chains below, sequenced in a study of blood T cell repertoires in COVID-19. The protocol was immunoSEQ multiplex PCR, while the TCRdb copy is restricted to in-frame clones and leaves out a portion. The sample shows around 210,000 clones, roughly 85% of them seen only once. Sequencing used peripheral blood. These receptors came from a man aged 45-60 years with COVID-19, enrolled during active disease.

This rearrangement joins TRBV12-3 or TRBV12-4 to TRBJ1-1; D unclear. The CDR3 runs to 12 residues. V lost 7 bases and J 0 bases, leaving 6 bases between the germline ends. The CDR3: CASTGMNTEAFF. The CDR3 region has the DNA TGTGCCAGCACGGGGATGAACACTGAAGCTTTCTTT.

The chain links TRBV5-1 to TRBJ2-2, with a tentative D call TRBD1 (6 bases). The CDR3 consists of 13 residues. V lost 5 bases, J lost 4 bases, and 9 bases lay in between. From germline, CDR1 is SGHRS and CDR2 YFSETQ. DNA of the CDR3: TGCGCCAGCAGTTACAGGGTCACCGGGGAGCTGTTTTTT. It codes for CASSYRVTGELFF.

In its sample, this clone was seen once. This chain joins TRBV27 and TRBJ1-6, with D unresolved. V lost 4 bases, J lost 10 bases, and 11 bases lay in between. This CDR3 comprises 13 residues. Germline V gene data show CDR1 as MNHEY and CDR2 as SMNVEV (reference sequence). In DNA, the CDR3 is TGTGCCAGCAGTTATTCCTCAGGATCACCCCTCCACTTT. Residues: CASSYSSGSPLHF.

The J gene is TRBJ1-5, the V gene TRBV25-1, with TRBD1 matching 7 bases. The CDR3 is 14 residues long. Trimming took 6 bases from V and 2 from J; bases not matched to a gene: 4. From germline, CDR1 is MGHDK and CDR2 SYGVNS. For the CDR3, the DNA is TGTGCCAGCAGGGAAACAGGGGGCAATCAGCCCCAGCATTTT. Residues: CASRETGGNQPQHF.

The gene calls are TRBV21-1 and TRBJ2-7; TRBD2, as called in the table, went unchecked against the DNA. TRBV21-1 is annotated as a pseudogene. This CDR3 contains 12 residues. Written as DNA, the CDR3 is TGTGCCAGCAGCAAAGAGAGGTACGAGCAGTACTTC. This gives the protein CASSKERYEQYF.

The chain combines TRBV7-9 with TRBJ2-7, with TRBD1 matching over 9 bases. V trimming: 2 bases; J trimming: 7 bases; junction bases outside the gene matches: 6. Germline lookup yields CDR1 SEHNR and CDR2 FQNEAQ (reference sequence). CDR3 length equals 14 residues. For the CDR3, the DNA is TGTGCCAGCAGCTTAAACAGGGGGCACTGGGAGCAGTACTTC. Translation gives CASSLNRGHWEQYF.

The genes are TRBV10-2 and TRBJ1-1, with a tentative D call TRBD1 (6 bases). Germline CDR1 and CDR2: WSHSY and SAAADI. V lost 6 bases, J lost 7 bases, and 12 bases lay in between. The CDR3 extends over 12 amino acids. The CDR3 is CASRAGVLEAFF. DNA for the CDR3: TGCGCCAGCAGGGCAGGGGTCCTTGAAGCTTTCTTT.

The gene calls are TRBV6-4 and TRBJ1-6; perhaps TRBD1 as D (5 bases). V shed 6 bases and J shed 4 bases, with 16 bases lying between them. CDR3 length equals 16 residues. In germline, CDR1 is MRHNA, CDR2 SNTAGT. The CDR3 DNA follows: TGTGCCAGCAGGGACGAGTCGGCAGGGTATAATTCACCCCTCCACTTT. Protein product: CASRDESAGYNSPLHF.

This rearrangement joins TRBV12-3 or TRBV12-4 to TRBJ1-5; weak D call: TRBD1 (5 bases). The CDR3 length is 12 residues. Deletions cut 7 bases from V and 6 bases from J, with 10 bases between. The CDR3 DNA sequence: TGTGCCAGCACAGGGTTGGCTCAGCCCCAGCATTTT. Translated, it gives CASTGLAQPQHF.

The rearrangement uses TRBV24-1 and TRBJ2-5; possibly TRBD1 for D (5 bases). Germline V gene data show CDR1 as KGHDR and CDR2 as SFDVKD. This CDR3 spans 16 amino acids. The V end was cut by 0 bases, the J end by 3 bases, with 13 bases between. The CDR3 DNA is TGTGCCACCAGTGATTTGCGGTCAGGGATCGAAGAGACCCAGTACTTC. Translation gives CATSDLRSGIEETQYF.

As for this clone: The sample holds other DNA sequences that translate to the same CDR3. The CDR3 DNA reads TGTGCCAGCAGCGTAGGGGGCGGGGGGGTCGGGAATGAGCAGTTCTTC. Encoded protein: CASSVGGGGVGNEQFF. V and J are TRBV9 and TRBJ2-1; TRBD2 matches 9 bases. Germline V gene lookup returns CDR1 SGDLS and CDR2 YYNGEE. The CDR3 has 16 amino acids. With V trimmed by 0 bases and J by 7 bases, 8 bases remained unmatched.

The chain joins TRBV7-2 to TRBJ2-1; a weak D match, TRBD2 (6 bases). There are 14 residues in the CDR3. With 6 bases removed from V and 3 bases from J, the gap between germline ends came to 12 bases. Germline lookup yields CDR1 SGHTA and CDR2 FQGNSA. CDR3 loop: CASSPSAGYNEQFF. Here the CDR3 DNA reads TGTGCCAGCAGTCCTAGCGCGGGCTACAATGAGCAGTTCTTC. The entire variable domain, with the rest obtained from reference TRBV7-2 and TRBJ2-1, is as follows: GAGVSQSPSNKVTEKGKDVELRCDPISGHTALYWYRQSLGQGLEFLIYFQGNSAPDKSGLPSDRFSAERTGGSVSTLTIQRTQQEDSAVYLCASSPSAGYNEQFFGPGTRLTVL.

J is TRBJ2-1 and V is TRBV6-5, with 8 nucleotides matching TRBD2. V was clipped by 4 bases and J by 6 bases; unmatched bases: 8. CDR1 and CDR2 from the germline V gene are MNHEY and SVGAGI. The CDR3 is 15 amino acids. The CDR3 DNA reads TGTGCCAGCAGTTTCAAATCCGGGACTAGCAATGAGCAGTTCTTC. Translated, it gives CASSFKSGTSNEQFF.

The chain has TRBV7-8 and TRBJ2-1, with 9 bases matching TRBD1. V lost 4 bases to trimming and J lost 6 bases; unmatched junction nucleotides: 4. Germline V gene sequence: CDR1 SGHVS, CDR2 FQNEAQ. The CDR3 extends over 14 amino acids. The DNA of the CDR3 is TGTGCCAGCAGCTACACGGACAGGGGCAATGAGCAGTTCTTC. It is translated as CASSYTDRGNEQFF.

The chain recombines TRBV28 with TRBJ1-5; possible D gene TRBD1, 6 bases. The CDR3 totals 15 residues. Germline CDR1 is MDHEN and CDR2 is SYDVKM. V was trimmed by 3 bases and J by 0 bases, leaving 9 bases between them. CDR3 sequence (DNA): TGTGCCAGCAGTTTGGACAGAGATAGCAATCAGCCCCAGCATTTT. It is translated as CASSLDRDSNQPQHF.

The CDR3 is CASSPRGAWVTQYF. As DNA, the CDR3 is TGTGCCAGCAGCCCCCGGGGAGCGTGGGTTACGCAGTATTTT. The chain has TRBV9 and TRBJ2-3, with TRBD2 as a possible D gene (5 bases). CDR3 length equals 14 residues. V lost 4 bases, J lost 8 bases, and 17 bases lay in between. Germline lookup yields CDR1 SGDLS and CDR2 YYNGEE.

The CDR3 loop reads CASSETSDQPQHF. DNA of the CDR3: TGTGCCAGCAGTGAAACTAGTGATCAGCCCCAGCATTTT. The rearrangement joins TRBV6-1 to TRBJ1-5, with unresolved D. Trimming left V 2 bases short and J 5 bases short, with 7 bases between. Germline assignment: CDR1 MNHNS and CDR2 SASEGT. There are 13 residues in the CDR3.

V is TRBV7-6 and J is TRBJ2-7; D is perhaps TRBD2 (5 bases). V lost 0 bases, J lost 3 bases, and 12 bases lay in between. This CDR3 contains 15 residues. Germline V gene lookup returns CDR1 SGHVS and CDR2 FNYEAQ. CDR3 DNA: TGTGCCAGCAGCTTAGCGCAAGAAGGGAGCTACGAGCAGTACTTC. This sequence encodes CASSLAQEGSYEQYF.

This clone has just a few counts. This sequence joins TRBV7-9 and TRBJ2-2; perhaps TRBD2 as D (6 bases). The germline V and J ends were trimmed by 0 bases and 7 bases, with 15 bases remaining between them. The CDR3 spans 16 residues. Germline V gene lookup returns CDR1 SEHNR and CDR2 FQNEAQ (reference sequence). The CDR3, as DNA: TGTGCCAGCAGCTTAGCCGATTATTGGGAGGACGGGGAGCTGTTTTTT. Translation gives CASSLADYWEDGELFF. The full variable domain, rest sourced from reference TRBV7-9 and TRBJ2-2, is DTGVSQNPRHKITKRGQNVTFRCDPISEHNRLYWYRQTLGQGPEFLTYFQNEAQLEKSRLLSDRFSAERPKGSFSTLEIQRTEQGDSAMYLCASSLADYWEDGELFFGEGSRLTVL.

This clone came up a few times. The V call is TRBV3-1 (or the pseudogene TRBV3-2), the J call TRBJ2-7, with TRBD1 matching over 8 bases. The V and J ends lost 5 bases and 2 bases, in that order; junction bases with no gene match: 8. Looked up from germline, CDR1 is LGHDT and CDR2 is YNNKEL (reference sequence). This CDR3 spans 15 amino acids. Here the CDR3 DNA reads TGTGCCAGCAGCGCGCCCGGGACAGGAGCCTACGAGCAGTACTTC. Protein: CASSAPGTGAYEQYF.